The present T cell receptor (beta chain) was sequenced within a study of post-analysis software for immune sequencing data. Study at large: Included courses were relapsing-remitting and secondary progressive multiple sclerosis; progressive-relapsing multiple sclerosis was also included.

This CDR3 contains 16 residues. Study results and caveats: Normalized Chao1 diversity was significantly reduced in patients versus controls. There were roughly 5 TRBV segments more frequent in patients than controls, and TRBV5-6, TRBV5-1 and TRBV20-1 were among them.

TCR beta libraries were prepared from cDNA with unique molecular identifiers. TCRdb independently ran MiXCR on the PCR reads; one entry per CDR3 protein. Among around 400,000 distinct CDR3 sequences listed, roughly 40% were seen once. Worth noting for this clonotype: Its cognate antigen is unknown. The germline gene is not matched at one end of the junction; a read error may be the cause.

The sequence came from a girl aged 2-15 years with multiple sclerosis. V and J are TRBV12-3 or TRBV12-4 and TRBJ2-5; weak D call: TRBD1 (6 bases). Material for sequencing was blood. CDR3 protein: CATSDARDTTQETQYF. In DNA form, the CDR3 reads TGTGCCACCAGTGATGCTCGGGACACCACCCAAGAGACCCAGTACTTC.